Listed here are 30 T cell receptor beta chains from one sample, sequenced in a study of CD8 T cells in ankylosing spondylitis (dated by TCRdb to 2016 to 2017). Library method: 5' RACE. The sample was run on an Illumina HiSeq 2500. TCRdb reprocessed the public reads (quality trimming at Q25 with fastp, clone calling with MiXCR) and kept in-frame beta chains. Every CDR3 protein is listed once, alongside the most common genes and DNA of its rows. The sample contains 200,000 or so distinct CDR3 sequences, roughly 13% of them found a single time. The ten largest clones add up to about 10% of the sample. The specimen was blood, either unsorted or a sorted T cell fraction (not recorded which). The receptors here all came from a female donor with ankylosing spondylitis or in good health (not recorded which).

The V gene is TRBV12-3 or TRBV12-4, the J gene TRBJ2-3; D gene ambiguous. V gave up 3 bases and J gave up 7 bases, with 8 bases separating them. The CDR3 has 12 amino acids. The CDR3 coding sequence is TGTGCCAGCAGTTTGTGGGTTAATACGCAGTATTTT. This codes for CASSLWVNTQYF.

This clonotype came up many times. The J gene is TRBJ2-1, the V gene TRBV7-6, with 9 bases aligning to TRBD2. V dropped 6 bases and J dropped 0; count of bases not matched to a gene: 3. Germline V gene data show CDR1 as SGHVS and CDR2 as FNYEAQ. CDR3 length: 15 amino acids. The CDR3 DNA follows: TGTGCCAGCAGGGTACTAGCGGGCTCCTACAATGAGCAGTTCTTC. Encoded protein: CASRVLAGSYNEQFF.

This sequence joins TRBV7-2 and TRBJ1-4; D possibly corresponds to TRBD1 (5 bases). Germline CDR1 and CDR2: SGHTA and FQGNSA. V was trimmed by 5 bases and J by 5 bases, leaving 12 bases between them. The CDR3 length is 14 residues. The CDR3 nucleotides are TGTGCCAGCAGCCGAGGGGCTGGGAATGAAAAACTGTTTTTT. It yields the protein CASSRGAGNEKLFF.

On this clonotype itself: At one end the junction does not follow the germline gene, possibly because of a read error. V and J are TRBV3-1 and TRBJ2-6; D tentatively fits TRBD1 or TRBD2 (5 bases each). CDR1 and CDR2 from the germline V gene are LGHDT and YNNKEL (reference sequence). The CDR3 covers 18 residues. CDR3: CASCQDPAWGSGANVLTF. The CDR3 bases are TGTGCCAGCTGCCAAGATCCCGCTTGGGGGTCTGGGGCCAACGTCCTGACTTTC.

A few counts support this clonotype. The rearrangement links TRBV7-2 to TRBJ2-5; perhaps D is TRBD1 or TRBD2 (6 bases each). This CDR3 comprises 16 residues. Trimming removed 3 bases from V and 5 bases from J, with 19 bases in between. The germline CDR1 and CDR2 sequences are SGHTA and FQGNSA. CDR3 nucleotides: TGTGCCAGCAGCTTCCTGGTCGGGATAGGGGGGGAGACCCAGTACTTC. It specifies CASSFLVGIGGETQYF.

This sequence joins TRBV20-1 and TRBJ2-1, with D unresolved. Germline lookup yields CDR1 DFQATT and CDR2 SNEGSKA (reference sequence). This CDR3 contains 13 residues. V lost 6 bases and J 9 bases, leaving 18 bases between the germline ends. For the CDR3, the DNA is TGCAGTGCCTCCTACTCGGCGGTCATTGAGCAGTTCTTC. Encoded protein: CSASYSAVIEQFF.

This clonotype was counted many times. V gene TRBV7-6 combines with J gene TRBJ2-3; TRBD2 matches at 11 bases. CDR1 and CDR2 from the germline V gene are SGHVS and FNYEAQ. CDR3 length equals 18 residues. The V segment lost 5 bases and the J segment 3 bases; nucleotides outside the gene matches: 13. The CDR3 here is CASSPSSSGRLVTDTQYF. CDR3 bases: TGTGCCAGCAGCCCCTCATCTAGCGGGAGGCTGGTGACAGATACGCAGTATTTT.

This clonotype was picked up many times. The V call is TRBV5-6, the J call TRBJ2-1; D perhaps matches TRBD2 (5 bases). Trimming shortened V by 2 bases and J by 9 bases, and 18 bases separated the two germline ends. Germline-derived CDR1 and CDR2 are SGHDT and YYEEEE. CDR3 length: 15 amino acids. For the CDR3, the DNA is TGTGCCAGCAGCTTTCGGAGCCTCGGGGATCGTGAGCAGTTCTTC. This gives the protein CASSFRSLGDREQFF. The whole variable domain, filled in from reference TRBV5-6 and TRBJ2-1, reads DAGVTQSPTHLIKTRGQQVTLRCSPKSGHDTVSWYQQALGQGPQFIFQYYEEEERQRGNFPDRFSGHQFPNYSSELNVNALLLGDSALYLCASSFRSLGDREQFFGPGTRLTVL.

This clonotype was observed a few times. The chain combines TRBV13 with TRBJ2-1; D uncertain. CDR3 length: 12 residues. The ends were cut back, 6 bases at V and 5 bases at J, with 8 bases in the middle. The germline gives CDR1 PRHDT, CDR2 FYEKMQ (reference sequence). DNA for the CDR3: TGTGCCAGCAGTACTCAGCACAATGAGCAGTTCTTC. Translated, it gives CASSTQHNEQFF.

J is TRBJ2-1 and V is TRBV11-2; weak D call: TRBD2 (6 bases). Trimming took 6 bases from V and 8 from J, leaving 23 bases between them. Germline-derived CDR1 and CDR2 are SGHAT and FQNNGV. This CDR3 comprises 16 residues. In DNA, the CDR3 is TGTGCCAGCAGACGGATCGGGACTGCCCCTGGGGATGAGCAGTTCTTC. This encodes CASRRIGTAPGDEQFF.

This clonotype showed up many times. The chain has TRBV20-1 and TRBJ2-1; 7 positions agree with TRBD1. V was pared by 3 bases and J by 6 bases, with 5 bases of the junction left unmatched. Germline CDR1 is DFQATT and CDR2 is SNEGSKA (reference sequence). This CDR3 comprises 13 residues. CDR3 residues: CSASRTGVNEQFF. CDR3 in DNA: TGCAGTGCTAGTCGTACAGGGGTCAATGAGCAGTTCTTC.

Many counts were recorded for this clonotype. This chain connects TRBV29-1 to TRBJ2-7; TRBD1 matches 7 bases. Germline V gene sequence: CDR1 SQVTM, CDR2 ANQGSEA. With 2 bases clipped from V and 3 bases from J, the junction kept 1 base outside the gene matches. This CDR3 is built from 12 residues. This chain's CDR3 is CSVETGVYEQYF. Written as DNA, the CDR3 is TGCAGCGTTGAAACAGGGGTCTACGAGCAGTACTTC.

This clonotype was seen more than once but under ten times. The genes are TRBV18 and TRBJ1-2, with D hard to call. The V end was cut by 0 bases, the J end by 3 bases, with 8 bases between. The CDR3 consists of 14 residues. Per germline, CDR1 KGHSH and CDR2 LQKENI. For the CDR3, the DNA is TGTGCCAGCTCACCACCTCTGAAGGACTATGGCTACACCTTC. This translates into CASSPPLKDYGYTF.

This clonotype appeared many times. The rearrangement joins TRBV28 to TRBJ2-5; 8 nucleotides match TRBD1. The V gene end was trimmed by 5 bases and the J gene end by 5 bases; junction bases not matched to a gene: 4. The CDR3 extends over 13 amino acids. Germline V CDR1 and CDR2: MDHEN, SYDVKM. CDR3 amino acids: CASSPGGAETQYF. DNA of the CDR3: TGTGCCAGCAGTCCAGGGGGCGCGGAGACCCAGTACTTC.

This clonotype was counted ten times or more. The genes are TRBV7-8 and TRBJ2-7; D is undetermined. Germline lookup yields CDR1 SGHVS and CDR2 FQNEAQ. V lost 1 base, J lost 3 bases, and 13 bases lay in between. This CDR3 is built from 15 residues. The CDR3 bases are TGTGCCAGCAGCTTAGGCCGGCGGTATCTCTACGAGCAGTACTTC. This codes for CASSLGRRYLYEQYF.

This clonotype was counted a few times. The chain carries TRBV6-5 and TRBJ2-1; TRBD2 matches at 7 bases. CDR3 length: 16 amino acids. V shed 3 bases and J 3 bases; nucleotides not matched to a gene: 8. Germline values: CDR1 MNHEY, CDR2 SVGAGI. DNA for the CDR3: TGTGCCAGCAGTTATGCGGGTAGCGGGTTCTACAATGAGCAGTTCTTC. The encoded protein is CASSYAGSGFYNEQFF.

This clonotype was seen repeatedly, ten times or more. V usage is TRBV12-3 or TRBV12-4 and J usage is TRBJ2-7; 9 nucleotides match TRBD1. J was trimmed by 4 bases and V by 6 bases; bases with no gene match: 10. The CDR3 runs to 15 residues. CDR3 residues: CASSNTGGARYEQYF. DNA for the CDR3: TGTGCCAGCAGCAACACAGGGGGCGCGAGGTACGAGCAGTACTTC.

The chain recombines TRBV6-2 or TRBV6-3 with TRBJ2-1, with a tentative D call TRBD2 (5 bases). V shed 6 bases and J shed 0 bases, with 12 bases lying between them. CDR1 is MNHEY, CDR2 SVGEGT, per germline. The CDR3 loop spans 15 amino acids. The CDR3: CASRVSVSSYNEQFF. The CDR3 region has the DNA TGTGCCAGCAGGGTTAGCGTGAGCTCCTACAATGAGCAGTTCTTC.

The genes are TRBV12-3 or TRBV12-4 and TRBJ2-4; the D gene is possibly TRBD2 (6 bases). V was clipped by 1 base and J by 11 bases, with 12 bases between them. This CDR3 spans 13 amino acids. CDR3 DNA: TGTGCCAGCAGTTTAGGCTTCGGCGGGGTTCAGTACTTC. Translation: CASSLGFGGVQYF.

This clonotype has a handful of counts. The chain uses TRBV7-2 and TRBJ1-2, with D unresolved. Germline loops: CDR1 SGHTA, CDR2 FQGNSA. Trimming shortened V by 2 bases and J by 8 bases, and 18 bases separated the two germline ends. The CDR3 has 15 amino acids. Here the CDR3 DNA reads TGTGCCAGCAGCTTAAGTCCAGGATTAATGCAAGGCTACACCTTC. This gives the protein CASSLSPGLMQGYTF. Full variable domain (missing parts from reference TRBV7-2 and TRBJ1-2): GAGVSQSPSNKVTEKGKDVELRCDPISGHTALYWYRQSLGQGLEFLIYFQGNSAPDKSGLPSDRFSAERTGGSVSTLTIQRTQQEDSAVYLCASSLSPGLMQGYTFGSGTRLTVV.

The CDR3: CASSFDGQGSGYTF. CDR3 nucleotide sequence: TGCGCCAGCAGCTTCGACGGACAGGGGAGTGGCTACACCTTC. The genes are TRBV5-1 and TRBJ1-2; 9 bases are a match to TRBD1. The CDR3 totals 14 residues. Germline assignment: CDR1 SGHRS and CDR2 YFSETQ. The trim removed 2 bases at V and 7 bases at J, leaving 6 bases unmatched.

This clonotype was seen repeatedly, ten times or more. The chain uses TRBV7-2 and TRBJ2-2; 9 bases line up with TRBD2. J was trimmed by 6 bases and V by 8 bases; bases with no gene match: 10. CDR1 is SGHTA and CDR2 is FQGNSA in the germline V gene. The CDR3 length is 15 residues. The chain's CDR3 is CASEASGKLPGELFF. Here the CDR3 DNA reads TGTGCCAGCGAAGCTAGCGGGAAGCTACCCGGGGAGCTGTTTTTT.

This clonotype was recorded a few times. The chain joins TRBV19 to TRBJ1-6; no firm D call. Germline loops: CDR1 LNHDA, CDR2 SQIVND (reference sequence). The CDR3 has 13 residues. Trimming removed 5 bases from V and 10 bases from J, with 12 bases in between. CDR3: CASSPRLESPLHF. CDR3 DNA sequence: TGTGCCAGTAGTCCTCGACTTGAATCACCCCTCCACTTT.

This clonotype showed up many times. The gene calls are TRBV5-1 and TRBJ1-2, with a tentative D call TRBD1 (5 bases). This CDR3 spans 14 amino acids. With 0 bases removed from V and 5 bases from J, the gap between germline ends came to 11 bases. CDR1 and CDR2 from the germline V gene are SGHRS and YFSETQ. This CDR3 reads CASSLEIAGYGYTF. The DNA of the CDR3 is TGCGCCAGCAGCTTGGAGATTGCAGGGTATGGCTACACCTTC.

Regarding this clonotype: One junction end disagrees with the germline gene, perhaps due to a read error. The CDR3 DNA sequence: TGTACCAGCAGTGAAGCCCGGGACAGCGGGGGTGGCTACACCTTC. Translation gives CTSSEARDSGGGYTF. The chain is built from TRBV6-1 and TRBJ1-2, with 7 bases identical to TRBD1. The CDR3 is 15 residues long. Looked up from germline, CDR1 is MNHNS and CDR2 is SASEGT.

This clonotype was seen at least ten times. V and J are TRBV7-2 and TRBJ2-1, with 10 bases aligning to TRBD2. Germline CDR1 and CDR2: SGHTA and FQGNSA. J gave up 9 bases and V 5 bases, and 10 bases lay outside the gene matches. The length of the CDR3 is 15 residues. The CDR3 DNA reads TGTGCCAGCAGCGCCTCCGGGACTAGCGTTAGTGAGCAGTTCTTC. It encodes CASSASGTSVSEQFF. Combining the CDR3 with reference TRBV7-2 and TRBJ2-1 gives the whole variable domain GAGVSQSPSNKVTEKGKDVELRCDPISGHTALYWYRQSLGQGLEFLIYFQGNSAPDKSGLPSDRFSAERTGGSVSTLTIQRTQQEDSAVYLCASSASGTSVSEQFFGPGTRLTVL.

This clonotype was seen at least ten times. DNA for the CDR3: TGTGCCAGCAGTTACTCAGGGGGACATTCCTACGAGCAGTACTTC. This translates into CASSYSGGHSYEQYF. This chain uses TRBV6-5 with TRBJ2-7, with D perhaps TRBD1 (6 bases). Germline V lookup: CDR1 MNHEY, CDR2 SVGAGI. This CDR3 spans 15 amino acids. V was clipped by 0 bases and J by 1 base, with 10 bases between them.

This clonotype occurred many times. The chain recombines TRBV29-1 with TRBJ2-7, with TRBD2 matching 7 bases. This CDR3 has 11 amino acids. The ends lost 3 bases at V and 6 bases at J; junction bases unmatched: 2. Germline CDR1 reads SQVTM; CDR2 reads ANQGSEA. The CDR3 here is CSVEGGVEQYF. Here the CDR3 DNA reads TGCAGCGTTGAGGGAGGGGTCGAGCAGTACTTC.

In this sample, this clonotype turned up many times. This CDR3 reads CASSLRVYETQYF. The CDR3 bases are TGTGCCAGCAGTTTAAGGGTGTATGAGACCCAGTACTTC. The rearrangement links TRBV12-3 or TRBV12-4 to TRBJ2-5; D call uncertain. The CDR3 is made up of 13 amino acids. Trimming pared 2 bases from V and 5 bases from J, leaving 9 bases between.

In its sample, this clonotype was seen many times. V and J are TRBV29-1 and TRBJ1-2, with a possible D match to TRBD1 (6 bases). The germline V gene has CDR1 SQVTM and CDR2 ANQGSEA. V shed 6 bases and J shed 3 bases, with 11 bases lying between them. CDR3 length equals 12 residues. Here the CDR3 DNA reads TGCAGCGTCAGGGGATCTGACTATGGCTACACCTTC. It translates to CSVRGSDYGYTF.